The clone carrying this TCR beta chain was seen a few times. Its antigen is still unknown. The data stem from a study of molecular identifiers for immune sequencing clone quantification. Study findings and constraints: Sizes of clones that are highly expanded could be underestimated (if identical TCR molecules share a barcode). Clones of above 20 RNA copies carried over 98% of effector molecules; in naive cells they carried under 1%. A single cell's spiked Jurkat TCR RNA was reportedly detectable among roughly 920,000 naive cells.

MiXCR was run by TCRdb on the PCR reads, yielding one entry per CDR3 protein. This table holds 460,000 or so distinct CDR3 sequences, 25% found once. Germline loops: CDR1 MNHEY, CDR2 SMNVEV (reference sequence). The CDR3 runs to 12 residues. The receptor was isolated from a human donor in good health. Some libraries in this study had Jurkat cell RNA spiked in. This sequence joins TRBV27 and TRBJ2-3; 10 bases align to TRBD2. Sequences were obtained from naive CD8+ T cells from blood, with Jurkat cell RNA spiked in. Subset: FACS-sorted CD8+CD4-CCR7+CD45RA+ naive T cells. The CDR3 is CGSGRARDTQYF. In nucleotides, the CDR3 is TGTGGAAGCGGGAGGGCCAGAGATACGCAGTATTTT.